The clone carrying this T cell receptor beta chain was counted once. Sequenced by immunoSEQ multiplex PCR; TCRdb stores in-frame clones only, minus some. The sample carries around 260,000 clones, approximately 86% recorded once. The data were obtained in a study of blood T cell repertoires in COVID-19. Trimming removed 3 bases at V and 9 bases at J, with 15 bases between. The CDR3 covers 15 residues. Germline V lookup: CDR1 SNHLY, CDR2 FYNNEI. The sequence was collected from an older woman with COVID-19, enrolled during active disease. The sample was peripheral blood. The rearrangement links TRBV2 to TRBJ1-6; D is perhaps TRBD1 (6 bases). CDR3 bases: TGTGCCAGCAGTGATAAAGGGGGAAGGAGTTCACCCCTCCACTTT. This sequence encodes CASSDKGGRSSPLHF.